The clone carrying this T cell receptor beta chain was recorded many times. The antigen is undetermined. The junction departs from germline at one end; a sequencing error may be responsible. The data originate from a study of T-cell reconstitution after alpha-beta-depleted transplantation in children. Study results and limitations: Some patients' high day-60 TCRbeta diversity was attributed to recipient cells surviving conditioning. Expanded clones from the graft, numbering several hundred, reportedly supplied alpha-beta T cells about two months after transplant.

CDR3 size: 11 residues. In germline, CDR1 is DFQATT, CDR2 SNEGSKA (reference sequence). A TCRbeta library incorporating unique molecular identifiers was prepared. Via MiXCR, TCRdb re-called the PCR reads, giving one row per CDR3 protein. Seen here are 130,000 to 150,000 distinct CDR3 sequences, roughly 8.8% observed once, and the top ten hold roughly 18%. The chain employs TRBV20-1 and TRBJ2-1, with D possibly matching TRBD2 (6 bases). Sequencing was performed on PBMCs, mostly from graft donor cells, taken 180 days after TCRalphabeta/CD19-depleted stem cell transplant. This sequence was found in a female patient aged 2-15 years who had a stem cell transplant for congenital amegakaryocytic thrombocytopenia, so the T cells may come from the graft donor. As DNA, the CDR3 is TGCAGTGCTAACCATGGGGGGTCGCCGATCTTC. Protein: CSANHGGSPIF.